This T cell receptor beta chain was sequenced for a study of low-dose radiotherapy and immunotherapy resistance in tumors. Study-level background: Cohort 1 was treated with 0.5 Gy per fraction at 2-week intervals, amounting to 6.5 Gy overall. Intravenous administration to patients comprised nivolumab at 240 mg every two weeks and ipilimumab at 1 mg/kg every six weeks. Per fraction, Cohort 2 was given 1 Gy every two weeks, accumulating a total of 13 Gy over 26 weeks.

TRAV- and TRBV-specific primers were used for first-strand cDNA, which covered alpha and beta chains. An approximately 19-cycle PCR with a constant-region primer and V-primer adapter amplified TCRs. TCRdb analysed the reads with MiXCR anew, one entry per CDR3 protein. This table has around 69,000 distinct CDR3 sequences, more than 25% appearing once. This clonotype has ten or more counts. Trimming removed 4 bases at V and 1 base at J, with 14 bases between. The V gene's germline CDR1 is MGHRA and CDR2 YSYEKL. This CDR3 comprises 15 residues. Stated time point: before trial treatment. Those eligible were patients bearing advanced solid tumors lacking tumor-infiltrating lymphocytes.

Sequencing used PBMCs, obtained before treatment. The sequence was obtained from a female donor with ovarian cancer. This chain links TRBV4-1 with TRBJ2-7; either TRBD1 or TRBD2 may supply D (5 bases each). The CDR3 DNA is TGCGCCAGCAGCCGGGGCCGGGACGGTTCCTACGAGCAGTACTTC. Protein sequence: CASSRGRDGSYEQYF.